These T cell receptor beta chains were read from a single sample in a study of blood T cell repertoires in COVID-19. Clones were read by immunoSEQ multiplex PCR, and TCRdb kept only the in-frame ones, dropping some. The sample consists of under 200,000 clones, about 74% of them appearing once. Sequencing was carried out using peripheral blood. These receptor sequences come from a man between 60 and 70 years old with acute or convalescent COVID-19. Each CDR3 is given with its conserved first and last residue. The D gene is left open where the match is weak. A clone size is listed for some rows: how often the clone was seen (once, few, many), or a class if it is expanded.

clone_size	v_call	d_call	j_call	cdr3_nt	cdr3_aa
NA	TRBV2	NA	TRBJ1-2	TGTGCCAGCAGTGACGGGGGTACCTATGGCTACACCTTC	CASSDGGTYGYTF
NA	TRBV30	TRBD2	TRBJ2-2	TGTGCCTGGACCCGTGGGGGACTAGCGGGGGCCGTTACCGGGGAGCTGTTTTTT	CAWTRGGLAGAVTGELFF
few	TRBV7-3	TRBD1	TRBJ1-6	TGTGCCAGCAGCGCCGGACAGGCTAATTCACCCCTCCACTTT	CASSAGQANSPLHF
NA	TRBV29-1	TRBD1	TRBJ1-4	TGCAGCGTTGAAGCGGACAGGGGAGAACTGTTTTTT	CSVEADRGELFF
NA	TRBV2	NA	TRBJ1-5	TGTGCCAGCGGGAGAGGGCAGCAAAATCAGCCCCAGCATTTT	CASGRGQQNQPQHF
few	TRBV2	NA	TRBJ2-7	TGTGCCAGCAGTGAAGCCGACAGGTTCGGCTACGAGCAGTACTTC	CASSEADRFGYEQYF
few	TRBV5-5	TRBD1	TRBJ1-2	TGTGCCAGCAGCTCAGGACCGGGACAGGGGTACTATGGCTACACCTTC	CASSSGPGQGYYGYTF
NA	TRBV7-6	TRBD1	TRBJ2-1	TGTGCCAGCAGTTCCGGGACAGGGGGCTTCAATGAGCAGTTCTTC	CASSSGTGGFNEQFF
NA	TRBV4-1	TRBD2	TRBJ2-1	TGCGCCAGCAGCCAAGATGGGTCGGCTAGCGGTTTTATTCATGAGCAGTTCTTC	CASSQDGSASGFIHEQFF
NA	TRBV11-2	TRBD1	TRBJ1-1	TGTGCCAGCAGGCGACTTACAGGGGAGACTGAAGCTTTCTTT	CASRRLTGETEAFF
NA	TRBV29-1	TRBD1	TRBJ1-1	TGCAGCGTTACAGGGGGCGTATATGGTACTGAAGCTTTCTTT	CSVTGGVYGTEAFF
NA	TRBV2	TRBD1	TRBJ1-2	TGTGCCAGCAGGGTGACAGGGGAGTACTATGGCTACACCTTC	CASRVTGEYYGYTF
NA	TRBV4-3	NA	TRBJ2-1	TGCGCCAGCAGCCAAGCCCCAAGGAGGGGGCACAATGAGCAGTTCTTC	CASSQAPRRGHNEQFF
NA	TRBV5-1	TRBD1	TRBJ1-4	TGCGCCAGCAGCACACAGGGGGCCATTGAAAAACTGTTTTTT	CASSTQGAIEKLFF
NA	TRBV5-1	NA	TRBJ1-1	TGCGCCAGCAGCTTGGGGCAGGGTCCCACTGAAGCTTTCTTT	CASSLGQGPTEAFF
NA	TRBV6-5	NA	TRBJ1-5	TGTGCCAGCATCGAGGACGGGGTTAGCAATCAGCCCCAGCATTTT	CASIEDGVSNQPQHF
once	TRBV5-6	NA	TRBJ1-1	TGTGCCAGCAGCCCCCCGGGGGACACTGAAGCTTTCTTT	CASSPPGDTEAFF
NA	TRBV3-1/TRBV3-2	NA	TRBJ1-3	TGTGCCAGCAGCCAAGATGGGGCTCGCACGGACACCATATATTTT	CASSQDGARTDTIYF
once	TRBV7-2	NA	TRBJ1-2	TGTGCCAGCAGCTTAGGGCAGATAACTAACTATGGCTACACCTTC	CASSLGQITNYGYTF
NA	TRBV3-1/TRBV3-2	NA	TRBJ2-3	TGTGCCAGCAGCCAAGCAGCGGGCGGGTCTCCCACAGATACGCAGTATTTT	CASSQAAGGSPTDTQYF
NA	TRBV12-3/TRBV12-4	TRBD1	TRBJ1-2	TGTGCCAGCAGCCCCCGGGACAGGGACGGCTACACCTTC	CASSPRDRDGYTF
NA	TRBV9	TRBD1	TRBJ2-2	TGTGCCAGCAGCGACCCGGGACAGACGAACACCGGGGAGCTGTTTTTT	CASSDPGQTNTGELFF
NA	TRBV24-1	TRBD1	TRBJ2-1	TGTGCCACCAGTAAAAACAGGGGATACAATGAGCAGTTCTTC	CATSKNRGYNEQFF
NA	TRBV4-1	TRBD1	TRBJ2-7	TGCGCCAGCAGCCAAGACAGGGGGTCCTACGAGCAGTACTTC	CASSQDRGSYEQYF
NA	TRBV28	NA	TRBJ1-1	TGTGCCAGCAGCCCGATGTCCCAACCGGGGGCTTTCTTT	CASSPMSQPGAFF
NA	TRBV6-2/TRBV6-3	TRBD1	TRBJ2-1	TGTGCCAGCAGTGACACCGGGACAGGGGATACGAATGAGCAGTTCTTC	CASSDTGTGDTNEQFF
NA	TRBV9	TRBD2	TRBJ2-3	TGTGCCAGCAGCGTAGTGGGACTAGCGGGGGGGGATACGCAGTATTTT	CASSVVGLAGGDTQYF
NA	TRBV7-3	TRBD1	TRBJ2-2	TGTGCCAGCAGCTCCAACTCAATGACAGGGAATAGCGGGGAGCTGTTTTTT	CASSSNSMTGNSGELFF
NA	TRBV6-5	NA	TRBJ1-2	TGTGCCAGCAGTTACTCGGGCGAGCCTAACTATGGCTACACCTTC	CASSYSGEPNYGYTF